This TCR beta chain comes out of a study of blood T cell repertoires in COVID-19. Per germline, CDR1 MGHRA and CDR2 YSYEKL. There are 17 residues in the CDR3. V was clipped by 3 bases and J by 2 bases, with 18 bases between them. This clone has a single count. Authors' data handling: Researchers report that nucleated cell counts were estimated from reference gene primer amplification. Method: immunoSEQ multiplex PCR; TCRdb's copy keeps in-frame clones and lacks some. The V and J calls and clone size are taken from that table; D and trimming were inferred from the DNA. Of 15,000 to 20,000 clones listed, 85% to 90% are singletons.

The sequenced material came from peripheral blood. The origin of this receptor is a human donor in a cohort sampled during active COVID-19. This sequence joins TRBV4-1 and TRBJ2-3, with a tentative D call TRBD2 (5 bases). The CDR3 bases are TGCGCCAGCAGCCAGGACCGACCGGGGAGATTCACAGATACGCAGTATTTT. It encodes CASSQDRPGRFTDTQYF.